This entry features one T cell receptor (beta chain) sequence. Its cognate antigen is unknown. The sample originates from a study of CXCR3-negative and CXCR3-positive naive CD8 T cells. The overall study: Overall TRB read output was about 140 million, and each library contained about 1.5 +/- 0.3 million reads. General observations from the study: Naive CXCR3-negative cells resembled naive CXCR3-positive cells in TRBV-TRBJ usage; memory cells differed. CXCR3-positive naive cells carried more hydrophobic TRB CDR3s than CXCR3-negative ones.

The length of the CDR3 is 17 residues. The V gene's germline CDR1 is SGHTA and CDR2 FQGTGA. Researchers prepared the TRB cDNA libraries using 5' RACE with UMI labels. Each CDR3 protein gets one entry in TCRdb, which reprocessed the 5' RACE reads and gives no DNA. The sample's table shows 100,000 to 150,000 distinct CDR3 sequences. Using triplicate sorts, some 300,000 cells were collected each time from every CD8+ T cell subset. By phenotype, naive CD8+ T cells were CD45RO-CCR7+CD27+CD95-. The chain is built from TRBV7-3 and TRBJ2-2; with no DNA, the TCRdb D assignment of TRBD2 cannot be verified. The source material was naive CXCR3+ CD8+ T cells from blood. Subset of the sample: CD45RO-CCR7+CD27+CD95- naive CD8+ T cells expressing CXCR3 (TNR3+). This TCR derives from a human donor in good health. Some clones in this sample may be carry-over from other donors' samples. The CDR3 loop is CASSLSASGVNTGELFF.